This T cell receptor (beta chain) was obtained from a study of post-analysis software for immune sequencing data. On the study more broadly: Included among the disease courses, which were recorded for the cohort, were relapsing-remitting, secondary progressive and progressive-relapsing multiple sclerosis. Study-level findings and limits: Roughly five TRBV segments occurring more often in patients than controls included TRBV5-6, TRBV5-1 and TRBV20-1. Normalized Chao1 diversity in multiple sclerosis patients fell significantly below that of controls. Co-batched samples clustered tightly together by F measure.

This clonotype was detected only a few times. Its antigen is undetermined. TCR beta libraries were prepared from cDNA with unique molecular identifiers. The yield from roughly 1 to 10 million T cells was approximately 500,000 cDNA molecules in total. MiXCR, run by TCRdb on the PCR reads, gives a single entry per CDR3 protein. The sample consists of about 430,000 distinct CDR3 sequences, approximately 42% of them appearing once. Trimming removed 3 bases at V and 3 bases at J, with 13 bases between. The length of the CDR3 is 14 residues. In germline, CDR1 is SGHRS, CDR2 YFSETQ. The sample was blood. The chain has TRBV5-1 and TRBJ2-7; the D call may be TRBD1 or TRBD2 (6 bases each). The TCR sequence derives from a girl aged 2-10 years with multiple sclerosis. The CDR3 region is CASSYSRGRYEQYF. CDR3 DNA sequence: TGCGCCAGCAGCTATAGTCGGGGGCGCTACGAGCAGTACTTC.